This TCR beta chain was documented in a study of blood T cells in healthy people across ages. A sample-barcoded 5' primer and a J-beta primer mix were used in a second PCR of about 6 to 12 cycles. Researchers report that each sample yielded at least 3 million CDR3-containing paired-end reads. Each CDR3 protein is one row after TCRdb ran MiXCR on the 5' RACE reads. The sample gives 1.5 million to 2 million distinct CDR3 sequences, 49% of which show up once; over 2% is in the top ten. Per the germline V gene, CDR1 is SQVTM and CDR2 is ANQGSEA. Trimming cost V 0 bases and J 2 bases; bases outside gene matches: 5. The CDR3 contains 15 residues. General study results and limits: Relative to aged donors, long-lived donors carried more naive CD4+ cells and displayed higher diversity.

In its sample, this clonotype was seen a few times. The antigen is undetermined. The sequence was obtained from a middle-aged woman in good health. The chain recombines TRBV29-1 with TRBJ2-3; 7 nucleotides match TRBD1. The material sequenced was blood. CDR3 loop: CSVEDGTAVTDTQYF. CDR3 coding DNA: TGCAGCGTTGAAGACGGGACAGCTGTCACAGATACGCAGTATTTT.